This TCR beta chain stems from a study of blood T cell repertoires in COVID-19. V dropped 9 bases and J dropped 6; count of bases not matched to a gene: 8. CDR1 is SGHAT and CDR2 is FQDESV in the germline V gene (reference sequence). CDR3 length equals 14 residues. Repertoires were generated with immunoSEQ multiplex PCR, while TCRdb's copy carries only in-frame clones and drops some. Of some 150,000 clones listed, over 75% are singletons. The source of this sequence is a man aged 50 to 60 with acute or convalescent COVID-19. The rearrangement joins TRBV11-1 to TRBJ2-3, with 11 positions matching TRBD2. Sequenced: peripheral blood. The CDR3 reads CASGYSGGADTQYF. The CDR3, as DNA: TGTGCCAGTGGCTATAGCGGGGGGGCCGATACGCAGTATTTT. The complete variable domain, with remaining parts taken from reference TRBV11-1 and TRBJ2-3, reads EAEVAQSPRYKITEKSQAVAFWCDPISGHATLYWYRQILGQGPELLVQFQDESVVDDSQLPKDRFSAERLKGVDSTLKIQPAELGDSAMYLCASGYSGGADTQYFGPGTRLTVL.